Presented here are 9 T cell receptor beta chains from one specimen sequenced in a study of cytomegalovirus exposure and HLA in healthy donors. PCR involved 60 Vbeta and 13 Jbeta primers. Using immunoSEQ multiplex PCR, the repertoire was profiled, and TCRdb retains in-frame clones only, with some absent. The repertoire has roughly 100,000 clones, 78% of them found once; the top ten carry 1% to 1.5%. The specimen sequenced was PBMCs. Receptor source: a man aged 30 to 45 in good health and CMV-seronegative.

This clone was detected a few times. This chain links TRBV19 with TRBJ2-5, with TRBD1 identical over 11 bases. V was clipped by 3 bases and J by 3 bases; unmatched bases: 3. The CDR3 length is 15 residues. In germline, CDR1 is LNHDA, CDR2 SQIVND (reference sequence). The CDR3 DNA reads TGTGCCAGTAGTATGGACAGGGGGCGCGAAGAGACCCAGTACTTC. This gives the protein CASSMDRGREETQYF.

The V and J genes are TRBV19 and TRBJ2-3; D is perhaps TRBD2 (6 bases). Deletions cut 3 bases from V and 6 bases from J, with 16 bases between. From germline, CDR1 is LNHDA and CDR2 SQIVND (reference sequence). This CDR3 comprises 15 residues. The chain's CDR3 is CASSILLAPTDTQYF. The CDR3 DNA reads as TGTGCCAGTAGTATTCTCCTAGCGCCGACGGATACGCAGTATTTT.

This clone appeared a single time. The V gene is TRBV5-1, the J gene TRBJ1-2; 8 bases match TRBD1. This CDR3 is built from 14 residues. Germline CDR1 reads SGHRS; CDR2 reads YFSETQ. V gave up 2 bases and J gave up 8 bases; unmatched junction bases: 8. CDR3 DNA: TGCGCCAGCAGCTTAGGACAGGGTGAACAAGGCTACACCTTC. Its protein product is CASSLGQGEQGYTF.

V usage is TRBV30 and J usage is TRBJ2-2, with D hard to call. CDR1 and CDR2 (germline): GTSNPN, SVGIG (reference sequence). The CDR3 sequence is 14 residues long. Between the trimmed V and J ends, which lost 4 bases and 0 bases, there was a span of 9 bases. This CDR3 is CAWMSQANTGELFF. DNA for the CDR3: TGTGCCTGGATGAGTCAGGCGAACACCGGGGAGCTGTTTTTT.

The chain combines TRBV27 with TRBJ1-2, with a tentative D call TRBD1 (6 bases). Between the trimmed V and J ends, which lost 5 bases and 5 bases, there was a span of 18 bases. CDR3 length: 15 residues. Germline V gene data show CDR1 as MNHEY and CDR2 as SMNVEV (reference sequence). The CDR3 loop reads CASSASYRERYGYTF. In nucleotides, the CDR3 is TGTGCCAGCAGTGCCTCCTACAGGGAGCGGTATGGCTACACCTTC.

The CDR3, as DNA: TGTGCCAGCAGCCCTTGGACAGGGCGACCCTACGAGCAGTACTTC. This translates into CASSPWTGRPYEQYF. The gene calls are TRBV11-2 and TRBJ2-7, with 8 nucleotides matching TRBD1. Germline-derived CDR1 and CDR2 are SGHAT and FQNNGV. The V and J ends lost 5 bases and 2 bases, in that order; junction bases with no gene match: 8. The CDR3 totals 15 residues.

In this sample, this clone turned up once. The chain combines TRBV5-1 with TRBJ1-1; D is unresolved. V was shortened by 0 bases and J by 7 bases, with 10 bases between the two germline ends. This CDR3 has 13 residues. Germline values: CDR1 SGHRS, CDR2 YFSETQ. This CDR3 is CASSLAETREAFF. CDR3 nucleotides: TGCGCCAGCAGCTTGGCTGAAACACGTGAAGCTTTCTTT.

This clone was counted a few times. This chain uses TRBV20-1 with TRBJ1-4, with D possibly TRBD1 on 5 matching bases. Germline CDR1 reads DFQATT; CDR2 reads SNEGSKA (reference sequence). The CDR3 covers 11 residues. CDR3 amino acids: CSWLGGEKLFF. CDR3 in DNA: TGCAGCTGGCTGGGGGGTGAAAAACTGTTTTTT.

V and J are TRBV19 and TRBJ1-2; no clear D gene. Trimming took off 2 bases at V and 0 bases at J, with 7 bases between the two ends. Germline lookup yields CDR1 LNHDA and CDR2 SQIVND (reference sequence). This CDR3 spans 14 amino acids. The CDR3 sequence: CASSIQRANYGYTF. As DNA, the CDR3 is TGTGCCAGTAGTATACAGAGGGCTAACTATGGCTACACCTTC.